Listed here are 21 T cell receptor beta chains from one sample, sequenced in a study of blood T cell repertoires in COVID-19. This table comes from immunoSEQ multiplex PCR, and its TCRdb copy is limited to in-frame clones, with some not included. The sample carries roughly 24,000 clones, more than 70% recorded once. The sequenced material came from peripheral blood. Every receptor here comes from a human donor in a cohort sampled during active COVID-19.

V and J are TRBV11-2 and TRBJ2-7; a possible D gene is TRBD1 (7 bases). This CDR3 comprises 14 residues. V lost 2 bases and J 5 bases, leaving 13 bases between the germline ends. Germline assignment: CDR1 SGHAT and CDR2 FQNNGV. The CDR3 sequence is CASSLYDREDEQYF. The CDR3 DNA sequence: TGTGCCAGCAGCTTATACGACAGGGAGGACGAGCAGTACTTC.

The chain joins TRBV5-4 to TRBJ2-5, with 11 positions matching TRBD2. Trimming removed 5 bases from V and 2 bases from J; junction bases left unmatched: 8. Germline CDR1 is SGHNT and CDR2 is YYREEE (reference sequence). This CDR3 has 16 amino acids. The CDR3 protein is CASRGATSGVQETQYF. The CDR3 nucleotides are TGTGCCAGCAGGGGAGCGACTAGCGGGGTACAAGAGACCCAGTACTTC.

The chain carries TRBV5-1 and TRBJ1-5; 11 positions match TRBD1. The germline V gene encodes CDR1 SGHRS and CDR2 YFSETQ. The CDR3 length is 14 residues. The trim removed 5 bases at V and 5 bases at J, leaving 3 bases unmatched. The CDR3 DNA sequence: TGCGCCAGCAGTTGGACAGGGGGCGATCAGCCCCAGCATTTT. Amino acid sequence: CASSWTGGDQPQHF.

The rearrangement joins TRBV7-9 to TRBJ2-5, with 9 positions matching TRBD1. The CDR3 is 15 amino acids. Germline lookup yields CDR1 SEHNR and CDR2 FQNEAQ (reference sequence). The trim removed 5 bases at V and 5 bases at J, leaving 9 bases unmatched. The DNA for the CDR3 is TGTGCCAGCAGCAACTGGGACAGGGCAGGGGAGACCCAGTACTTC. This sequence encodes CASSNWDRAGETQYF.

The chain employs TRBV7-2 and TRBJ2-7, with 11 bases aligning to TRBD2. This CDR3 region has 15 residues. Germline-derived CDR1 and CDR2 are SGHTA and FQGNSA. V gave up 6 bases and J gave up 2 bases; unmatched junction bases: 6. CDR3 in amino acids: CASRPSGGTTYEQYF. CDR3 nucleotides: TGTGCCAGCAGACCTAGCGGGGGGACCACCTACGAGCAGTACTTC.

V usage is TRBV7-2 and J usage is TRBJ2-1; maybe TRBD2 (6 bases). The CDR3 sequence is 13 residues long. Trimming left V 5 bases short and J 7 bases short, with 12 bases between. Germline CDR1 SGHTA, CDR2 FQGNSA. Written as DNA, the CDR3 is TGTGCCAGCAGCCGCTCGGGGGTTAATGAGCAGTTCTTC. Translating it yields CASSRSGVNEQFF.

The rearrangement links TRBV12-5 to TRBJ1-5; the D is unclear. V was pared by 0 bases and J by 5 bases, with 5 bases between. Germline CDR1 LGHNT, CDR2 FRNRAP. CDR3 length: 13 amino acids. The CDR3 loop is CASGLVRDQPQHF. The DNA of the CDR3 is TGTGCTAGTGGTTTGGTGAGAGATCAGCCCCAGCATTTT. The full variable domain, completed using reference TRBV12-5 and TRBJ1-5, is DARVTQTPRHKVTEMGQEVTMRCQPILGHNTVFWYRQTMMQGLELLAYFRNRAPLDDSGMPKDRFSAEMPDATLATLKIQPSEPRDSAVYFCASGLVRDQPQHFGDGTRLSIL.

The chain couples TRBV4-3 to TRBJ2-6, with a possible D match to TRBD1 (6 bases). Trimming removed 4 bases from V and 1 base from J, with 14 bases in between. Per germline, CDR1 LGHNA and CDR2 YSLEER. CDR3 length: 17 residues. DNA for the CDR3: TGCGCCAGCAGCCCACAGGGAGTGCGGTCTGGGGCCAACGTCCTGACTTTC. This sequence encodes CASSPQGVRSGANVLTF.

This chain connects TRBV23-1 to TRBJ1-6, with 12 bases fitting TRBD1. TRBV23-1 is identified as an open reading frame with a role that is uncertain. Trimming took 7 bases from V and 7 from J; bases not matched to a gene: 5. This CDR3 region has 15 residues. CDR3 in amino acids: CASTGTGGKNSPLHF. The CDR3 DNA is TGCGCCAGCACAGGGACAGGGGGCAAAAATTCACCCCTCCACTTT.

This clone was detected a few times. V and J are TRBV27 and TRBJ1-5; 8 bases are shared with TRBD1. The CDR3 loop spans 14 amino acids. With V trimmed by 2 bases and J by 4 bases, 1 base remained unmatched. Germline V gene lookup returns CDR1 MNHEY and CDR2 SMNVEV (reference sequence). In DNA form, the CDR3 reads TGTGCCAGCAGTTTAAGACAGGGGAATCAGCCCCAGCATTTT. Protein product: CASSLRQGNQPQHF.

The chain couples TRBV7-3 to TRBJ2-1, with D uncertain. Between the trimmed V and J ends, which lost 1 base and 5 bases, there was a span of 12 bases. Germline loops: CDR1 SGHTA, CDR2 FQGTGA. CDR3 length: 15 residues. This CDR3 reads CASSLMAGADNEQFF. CDR3 in DNA: TGTGCCAGCAGCTTAATGGCAGGCGCTGACAATGAGCAGTTCTTC. The whole variable domain, remainder taken from reference TRBV7-3 and TRBJ2-1, is GAGVSQTPSNKVTEKGKYVELRCDPISGHTALYWYRQSLGQGPEFLIYFQGTGAADDSGLPNDRFFAVRPEGSVSTLKIQRTERGDSAVYLCASSLMAGADNEQFFGPGTRLTVL.

A single count supports this clone. The V call is TRBV7-2, the J call TRBJ2-3; weak D call: TRBD1 (5 bases). The V end was cut by 5 bases, the J end by 1 base, with 16 bases between. The CDR3 is made up of 16 amino acids. Germline values: CDR1 SGHTA, CDR2 FQGNSA. The CDR3 DNA is TGTGCCAGCAGCCCTCAGGGCACTCCGGGCACAGATACGCAGTATTTT. Protein sequence: CASSPQGTPGTDTQYF.

The chain has TRBV10-2 and TRBJ2-1; possibly TRBD2 for D (6 bases). The CDR3 has 13 amino acids. Trimming pared 5 bases from V and 7 bases from J, leaving 12 bases between. The germline V gene has CDR1 WSHSY and CDR2 SAAADI. The CDR3 is CASSTAEGNEQFF. The CDR3 nucleotides are TGCGCCAGCAGTACGGCGGAGGGGAATGAGCAGTTCTTC.

The chain is built from TRBV30 and TRBJ2-2; TRBD2 matches at 9 bases. This CDR3 has 14 residues. The germline V gene has CDR1 GTSNPN and CDR2 SVGIG (reference sequence). The CDR3 here is CAQAKRGAGGELFF. As DNA, the CDR3 is TGTGCTCAGGCGAAGCGGGGGGCTGGCGGGGAGCTGTTTTTT.

This clone was observed a single time. This rearrangement joins TRBV19 to TRBJ1-6, with TRBD1 as a possible D gene (6 bases). V gave up 7 bases and J gave up 6 bases, with 19 bases separating them. The length of the CDR3 is 16 residues. The germline V gene encodes CDR1 LNHDA and CDR2 SQIVND (reference sequence). The CDR3 loop is CASTDPPTGSNSPLHF. CDR3 DNA sequence: TGTGCCAGTACCGACCCCCCGACAGGAAGTAATTCACCCCTCCACTTT.

This rearrangement joins TRBV11-3 to TRBJ2-4; D is uncertain. V shed 5 bases and J shed 7 bases, with 12 bases lying between them. CDR1 and CDR2 (germline): SGHNT, YENEEA. CDR3 length equals 13 residues. CDR3 sequence reads: CASSHPVENIQYF. The CDR3 nucleotides read TGTGCCAGCAGCCACCCTGTAGAGAACATTCAGTACTTC.

The chain carries TRBV19 and TRBJ1-4; 10 positions agree with TRBD1. CDR1 and CDR2 (germline): LNHDA, SQIVND (reference sequence). This CDR3 has 16 amino acids. The ends lost 8 bases at V and 0 bases at J; junction bases unmatched: 6. As DNA, the CDR3 is TGTGCCAGTGCGGACAGGGGGATAACAACTAATGAAAAACTGTTTTTT. Translating gives CASADRGITTNEKLFF. Variable domain in full (rest from reference TRBV19 and TRBJ1-4): DGGITQSPKYLFRKEGQNVTLSCEQNLNHDAMYWYRQDPGQGLRLIYYSQIVNDFQKGDIAEGYSVSREKKESFPLTVTSAQKNPTAFYLCASADRGITTNEKLFFGSGTQLSVL.

This sequence joins TRBV29-1 and TRBJ1-4, with TRBD1 as a possible D gene (6 bases). The germline CDR1 and CDR2 sequences are SQVTM and ANQGSEA. The length of the CDR3 is 13 residues. V gave up 5 bases and J gave up 2 bases, with 9 bases separating them. The CDR3 sequence is CSVNGGTNEKLFF. The CDR3 nucleotides read TGCAGCGTTAATGGGGGCACTAATGAAAAACTGTTTTTT.

The chain employs TRBV7-2 and TRBJ2-3; 13 bases are a match to TRBD2. Germline V gives CDR1 SGHTA, CDR2 FQGNSA. The CDR3 contains 16 residues. The V gene end was trimmed by 5 bases and the J gene end by 5 bases; junction bases not matched to a gene: 7. The CDR3 DNA reads TGTGCCAGCAGCAGAACTAGCGGGAGGGCGGGAGATACGCAGTATTTT. Amino acid sequence: CASSRTSGRAGDTQYF.

Only a few counts were recorded for this clone. V usage is TRBV6-1 and J usage is TRBJ2-7; possible D gene TRBD2, 6 bases. Germline V gene data show CDR1 as MNHNS and CDR2 as SASEGT. Trimming pared 3 bases from V and 4 bases from J, leaving 10 bases between. This CDR3 is 13 amino acids long. The CDR3 DNA sequence: TGTGCCAGCAGTGAGGGGACTCCGTACGAGCAGTACTTC. Translating gives CASSEGTPYEQYF.

The chain has TRBV6-5 and TRBJ2-3; maybe TRBD1 (6 bases). Trimming shortened V by 5 bases and J by 8 bases, and 11 bases separated the two germline ends. Germline assignment: CDR1 MNHEY and CDR2 SVGAGI. The CDR3 is 12 residues long. CDR3 coding DNA: TGTGCCAGCAGTCTGACAGGATTTACGCAGTATTTT. Translated, it gives CASSLTGFTQYF.